The clone carrying this TCR beta chain was found a few times. The target antigen is unknown. Data came from immunoSEQ multiplex PCR; TCRdb stores just in-frame clones and leaves some out. The data show over 10,000 clones, 70% to 85% seen once. This sample stems from a study of CD4 T cells in relation to SARS-CoV-2 and coronaviruses. The V end was cut by 4 bases, the J end by 7 bases, with 11 bases between. Germline CDR1 reads SQVTM; CDR2 reads ANQGSEA. CDR3 length equals 12 residues. Unexposed donor CD4+ T cells date from about 2011-2018, before the COVID-19 pandemic. Isolation of CD4+ T cells took place after about eleven days in culture.

This TCR was sampled from a human donor in good health. The sequenced sample consisted of CD4+ T cells from PBMCs, cultured in vitro. The rearrangement joins TRBV29-1 to TRBJ2-1, with D possibly being TRBD1 (6 bases). The CDR3 region is CSVGQGSNEQFF. The DNA for the CDR3 is TGCAGCGTTGGTCAGGGGAGTAATGAGCAGTTCTTC.